The source of this TCR beta chain is a study of shared T cell receptors in the human thymus. Germline CDR1 LGHNA, CDR2 YNFKEQ. The CDR3 has 17 amino acids. V was clipped by 0 bases and J by 3 bases, with 14 bases between them. The data were produced by immunoSEQ multiplex PCR, yet TCRdb's version contains in-frame clones alone and is incomplete. The sample includes roughly 710,000 clones, roughly 88% of them seen just once. This same sample was also part of a study on human thymus T cells. From that second work: Finnish infants who were healthy and having corrective surgery for congenital heart defects made up the donors. Resections obtained during corrective heart surgery supplied the thymus tissue. Across thymic and blood repertoires, the usage of V and J genes appeared to be biased.

This sequence originates from a girl under three years old with a congenital heart defect. The chain carries TRBV4-2 and TRBJ2-2, with D possibly TRBD2 on 6 matching bases. The sample taken for sequencing was thymocytes. The CDR3 here is CASSQDPAGHYTGELFF. In DNA form, the CDR3 reads TGTGCCAGCAGCCAAGATCCGGCGGGGCACTACACCGGGGAGCTGTTTTTT.